Listed below are T cell receptor beta chains from one sample, sequenced in a study of blood T cell repertoires in COVID-19. Clones were read by immunoSEQ multiplex PCR, and TCRdb kept only the in-frame ones, dropping some. The table records some 350,000 clones, approximately 92% of them present only once. The sequenced sample was PBMCs or T cells enriched from blood (not recorded which). The receptors come from a young man who had recovered from COVID-19. CDR3s include the opening cysteine and the closing phenylalanine or tryptophan. A D gene is named only where the DNA matches it firmly. Clone size is stated in some rows and not others, as once, few, many or a class when expanded.

D gene	V gene	J gene	clone size	CDR3 protein	CDR3 DNA
TRBD2	TRBV7-9	TRBJ2-7	-	CASSLGTRWQYF	TGTGCCAGCAGCTTAGGGACTAGATGGCAGTACTTC
TRBD2	TRBV12-5	TRBJ2-3	-	CASGFDKRGATDTQYF	TGTGCTAGTGGTTTCGATAAGCGGGGGGCAACAGATACGCAGTATTTT
-	TRBV11-2	TRBJ1-2	-	CASSPPTGYDYGYTF	TGTGCCAGCAGCCCGCCCACAGGGTATGACTATGGCTACACCTTC
-	TRBV7-2	TRBJ1-2	-	CASSSRPIGGYTF	TGTGCCAGCAGCTCTAGGCCGATTGGAGGCTACACCTTC
-	TRBV19	TRBJ2-2	-	CASSIVRGTGELFF	TGTGCCAGTAGTATAGTCCGGGGCACCGGGGAGCTGTTTTTT
-	TRBV9	TRBJ1-1	-	CASSNTGLTEAFF	TGTGCCAGCAGCAACACAGGCCTCACTGAAGCTTTCTTT
TRBD2	TRBV5-5	TRBJ2-7	few	CASSPGTSTYEQYF	TGTGCCAGCAGCCCCGGGACTAGTACCTACGAGCAGTACTTC
-	TRBV2	TRBJ2-3	once	CASRISEGGGRLMYF	TGTGCCAGCAGGATCTCTGAGGGGGGGGGCCGTTTAATGTATTTT
-	TRBV7-8	TRBJ1-1	-	CASSFSRESEAFF	TGTGCCAGCAGCTTTTCCCGGGAGAGTGAAGCTTTCTTT
TRBD1	TRBV25-1	TRBJ2-3	-	CASTGRTGGFTDTQYF	TGTGCCAGCACTGGCAGGACAGGGGGTTTCACAGATACGCAGTATTTT
-	TRBV7-8	TRBJ1-5	-	CASSFQAPLGQPQHF	TGTGCCAGCAGCTTCCAGGCTCCCCTTGGTCAGCCCCAGCATTTT
-	TRBV19	TRBJ2-7	-	CASSGTAGSYEQYF	TGTGCCAGTAGCGGGACTGCGGGGAGCTACGAGCAGTACTTC
TRBD2	TRBV6-6	TRBJ2-7	-	CASSYSNSGRSYEQYF	TGTGCCAGCAGTTACTCGAATAGCGGGCGCTCCTACGAGCAGTACTTC
-	TRBV7-9	TRBJ1-1	-	CASSQVPNTEAFF	TGTGCCAGCAGCCAGGTGCCTAACACTGAAGCTTTCTTT
-	TRBV4-1	TRBJ1-2	-	CASSQDSNSGYGYTF	TGCGCCAGCAGCCAAGACTCGAACTCGGGCTATGGCTACACCTTC
TRBD1	TRBV19	TRBJ1-5	-	CASRRITGAGNQPQHF	TGTGCCAGTAGACGAATAACAGGGGCAGGCAATCAGCCCCAGCATTTT
TRBD1	TRBV4-3	TRBJ2-1	-	CASSQGPDRGPYSEQFF	TGCGCCAGCAGCCAAGGGCCCGACAGGGGGCCCTATTCTGAGCAGTTCTTC
TRBD2	TRBV6-5	TRBJ2-2	-	CASSSAGGSTGELFF	TGTGCCAGCAGTTCGGCGGGAGGGTCCACCGGGGAGCTGTTTTTT
-	TRBV7-3	TRBJ2-5	-	CASSLNSQGETQYF	TGTGCCAGCAGCTTAAACAGCCAGGGTGAAACCCAGTACTTC
-	TRBV5-1	TRBJ2-7	-	CASSPKGIPYEQYF	TGCGCCAGCAGCCCCAAGGGGATTCCCTACGAGCAGTACTTC
-	TRBV23-1	TRBJ1-1	-	CASSQPYTGRSEAFF	TGCGCCAGCAGTCAACCCTATACGGGAAGGTCTGAAGCTTTCTTT
TRBD1	TRBV9	TRBJ1-4	-	CASSGTGTGNEKLFF	TGTGCCAGCAGCGGAACCGGGACAGGGAACGAAAAACTGTTTTTT
TRBD1	TRBV5-1	TRBJ1-1	few	CASSSGGWDTEAFF	TGCGCCAGCAGCTCAGGGGGCTGGGACACTGAAGCTTTCTTT
-	TRBV18	TRBJ1-1	-	CASSPRFEGTEAFF	TGTGCCAGCTCACCAAGGTTCGAGGGAACTGAAGCTTTCTTT
TRBD2	TRBV28	TRBJ2-1	-	CASSLSAGGPNNEQFF	TGTGCCAGCAGTTTATCGGCGGGAGGGCCAAATAATGAGCAGTTCTTC
TRBD1	TRBV11-2	TRBJ2-7	-	CASSSLRTGNLREQYF	TGTGCCAGCAGCTCTCTCCGGACAGGGAATTTGAGGGAGCAGTACTTC
-	TRBV12-3/TRBV12-4	TRBJ1-1	-	CASSRANTEAFF	TGTGCCAGCAGTCGAGCGAACACTGAAGCTTTCTTT
-	TRBV10-2	TRBJ1-1	few	CASSGGGRTEAFF	TGCGCCAGCAGTGGCGGAGGAAGGACTGAAGCTTTCTTT
-	TRBV7-2	TRBJ1-5	once	CASSPGGGTNQPQHF	TGTGCCAGCAGCCCCGGGGGGGGGACCAATCAGCCCCAGCATTTT
-	TRBV19	TRBJ1-6	-	CASSIGADNSPLHF	TGTGCCAGTAGTATCGGTGCGGATAATTCACCCCTCCACTTT
TRBD2	TRBV5-1	TRBJ2-7	-	CASSPGTSQAYEQYF	TGCGCCAGCAGCCCAGGGACTAGCCAGGCCTACGAGCAGTACTTC
TRBD2	TRBV3-1/TRBV3-2	TRBJ2-7	once	CASSPPAGFYEQYF	TGTGCCAGCAGCCCGCCAGCGGGGTTCTACGAGCAGTACTTC
TRBD1	TRBV3-1/TRBV3-2	TRBJ1-2	-	CASSQGTGRVYGYTF	TGTGCCAGCAGCCAAGGGACAGGGCGTGTCTATGGCTACACCTTC
TRBD1	TRBV2	TRBJ2-7	-	CASSEARGPPYEQYF	TGTGCCAGCAGTGAAGCTAGGGGGCCCCCCTACGAGCAGTACTTC
-	TRBV7-2	TRBJ2-7	-	CASSLDTATGIYEQYF	TGTGCCAGCAGCTTAGACACAGCTACCGGGATCTACGAGCAGTACTTC
-	TRBV7-3	TRBJ2-1	-	CASSLGRGEQFF	TGTGCCAGCAGCCTAGGTCGCGGTGAGCAGTTCTTC
-	TRBV3-1/TRBV3-2	TRBJ1-1	few	CASSQAAFQGAFF	TGTGCCAGCAGCCAAGCGGCCTTCCAGGGGGCTTTCTTT
TRBD1	TRBV5-4	TRBJ2-3	-	CASSLIGQGPDTQYF	TGTGCCAGCAGCTTAATAGGACAGGGTCCAGATACGCAGTATTTT
TRBD1	TRBV6-4	TRBJ1-1	once	CASSGDPTGGNTEAFF	TGTGCCAGCAGTGGAGACCCCACAGGGGGTAACACTGAAGCTTTCTTT
-	TRBV19	TRBJ2-3	-	CASSIPQGTDTQYF	TGTGCCAGTAGTATCCCCCAGGGGACAGATACGCAGTATTTT
-	TRBV14	TRBJ1-4	-	CASSQEYRATNEKLFF	TGTGCCAGCAGCCAAGAGTACAGGGCAACTAATGAAAAACTGTTTTTT
-	TRBV2	TRBJ1-1	-	CASVSAGIQNTEAFF	TGTGCCAGCGTTTCTGCCGGGATCCAAAACACTGAAGCTTTCTTT
TRBD1	TRBV9	TRBJ2-1	-	CASSVAFGTGQNEQFF	TGTGCCAGCAGCGTAGCATTCGGGACAGGGCAAAATGAGCAGTTCTTC
-	TRBV11-1	TRBJ2-5	-	CASGSGEETQYF	TGTGCCAGCGGATCAGGGGAGGAGACCCAGTACTTC
TRBD1	TRBV7-6	TRBJ1-2	-	CASSPRGPTSNYGYTF	TGTGCCAGCAGCCCCAGGGGGCCGACTTCTAACTATGGCTACACCTTC
-	TRBV2	TRBJ1-1	-	CASTRERKVSGNTEAFF	TGTGCCAGCACCAGGGAAAGGAAAGTTTCGGGGAACACTGAAGCTTTCTTT
TRBD1	TRBV23-1	TRBJ1-1	-	CASSQSGTANLNTEAFF	TGCGCCAGCAGTCAATCTGGGACAGCTAACTTGAACACTGAAGCTTTCTTT
TRBD2	TRBV2	TRBJ2-7	-	CASSEGTSANEQYF	TGTGCCAGCAGTGAAGGGACTAGTGCAAACGAGCAGTACTTC
-	TRBV28	TRBJ1-6	once	CATKTRSLGRNSPLHF	TGTGCCACCAAAACCCGCAGTTTGGGGCGTAATTCACCCCTCCACTTT
-	TRBV11-3	TRBJ2-1	-	CASSQIAVSYNEQFF	TGTGCCAGCAGCCAAATAGCGGTCTCCTACAATGAGCAGTTCTTC
TRBD1	TRBV7-6	TRBJ2-7	-	CASSPDRAPYEQYF	TGTGCCAGCAGCCCTGACAGGGCTCCCTACGAGCAGTACTTC
TRBD1	TRBV4-1	TRBJ1-4	-	CASSQDPGQGIEKLFF	TGCGCCAGCAGCCAAGACCCTGGACAGGGGATTGAAAAACTGTTTTTT
-	TRBV9	TRBJ2-6	-	CASSVDVGVGANVLTF	TGTGCCAGCAGCGTAGATGTAGGGGTTGGGGCCAACGTCCTGACTTTC
-	TRBV28	TRBJ2-1	few	CASSTGVSYNEQFF	TGTGCCAGCAGCACGGGAGTCTCCTACAATGAGCAGTTCTTC
TRBD1	TRBV10-3	TRBJ2-3	-	CATQQGANTDTQYF	TGTGCCACTCAACAGGGGGCCAACACAGATACGCAGTATTTT
TRBD2	TRBV29-1	TRBJ2-3	few	CSVESPWRLAGVYTQYF	TGCAGCGTTGAATCGCCCTGGCGGCTAGCGGGGGTCTATACGCAGTATTTT
TRBD1	TRBV27	TRBJ2-2	-	CASNPTTGVTGELFF	TGTGCCAGCAACCCGACGACAGGGGTCACCGGGGAGCTGTTTTTT
-	TRBV28	TRBJ1-2	-	CASSLTDKYGYTF	TGTGCCAGCAGTTTAACGGACAAGTATGGCTACACCTTC